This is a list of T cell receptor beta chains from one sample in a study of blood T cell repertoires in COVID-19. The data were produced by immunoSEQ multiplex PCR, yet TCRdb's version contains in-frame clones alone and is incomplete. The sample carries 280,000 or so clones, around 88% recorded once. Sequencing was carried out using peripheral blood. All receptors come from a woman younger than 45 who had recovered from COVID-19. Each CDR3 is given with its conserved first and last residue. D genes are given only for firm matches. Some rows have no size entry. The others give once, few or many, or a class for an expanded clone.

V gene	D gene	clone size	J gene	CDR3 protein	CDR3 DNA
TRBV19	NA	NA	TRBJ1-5	CASSHKNQPQHF	TGTGCCAGTAGTCACAAGAATCAGCCCCAGCATTTT
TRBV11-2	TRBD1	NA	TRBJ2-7	CASSSRAAGGYEQYF	TGTGCCAGCAGCTCAAGAGCAGCAGGGGGTTACGAGCAGTACTTC
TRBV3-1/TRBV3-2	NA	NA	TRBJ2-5	CASSQGTLLTETQYF	TGTGCCAGCAGCCAAGGAACCCTCCTAACAGAGACCCAGTACTTC
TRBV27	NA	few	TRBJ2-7	CASSSGYEQYF	TGTGCCAGCAGTTCGGGGTACGAGCAGTACTTC
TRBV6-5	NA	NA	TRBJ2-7	CAGKTTGRTYEQYF	TGTGCCGGAAAAACGACAGGGAGGACCTACGAGCAGTACTTC
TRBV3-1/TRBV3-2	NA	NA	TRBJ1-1	CASSQEGGNTEAFF	TGTGCCAGCAGCCAAGAGGGGGGGAACACTGAAGCTTTCTTT
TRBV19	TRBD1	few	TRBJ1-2	CASTSTGMDGYTF	TGTGCCAGTACCTCGACAGGGATGGATGGCTACACCTTC
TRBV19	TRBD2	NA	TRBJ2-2	CASNPGGHTGELFF	TGTGCCAGTAACCCGGGAGGGCACACCGGGGAGCTGTTTTTT
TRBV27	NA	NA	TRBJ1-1	CASSSVAGGAWNTEAFF	TGTGCCAGCAGTTCTGTTGCGGGCGGGGCATGGAATACTGAAGCTTTCTTT
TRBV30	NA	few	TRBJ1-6	CACDSPLHF	TGTGCCTGCGATTCACCCCTCCACTTT
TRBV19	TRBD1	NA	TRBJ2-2	CASTVGTGGEKGELFF	TGTGCCAGTACAGTTGGGACAGGGGGCGAGAAAGGGGAGCTGTTTTTT